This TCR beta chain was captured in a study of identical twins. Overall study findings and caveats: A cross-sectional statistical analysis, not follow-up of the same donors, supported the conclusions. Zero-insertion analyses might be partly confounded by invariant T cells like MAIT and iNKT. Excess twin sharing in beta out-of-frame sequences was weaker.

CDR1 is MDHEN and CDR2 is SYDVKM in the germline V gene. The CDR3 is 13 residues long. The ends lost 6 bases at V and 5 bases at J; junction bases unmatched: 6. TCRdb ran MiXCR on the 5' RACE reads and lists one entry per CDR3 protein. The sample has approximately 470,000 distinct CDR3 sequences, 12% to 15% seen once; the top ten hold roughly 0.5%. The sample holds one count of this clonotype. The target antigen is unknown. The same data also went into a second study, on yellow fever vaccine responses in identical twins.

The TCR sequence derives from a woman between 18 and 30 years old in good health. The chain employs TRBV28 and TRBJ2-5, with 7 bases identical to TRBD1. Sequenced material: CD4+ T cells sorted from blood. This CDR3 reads CASSVPRGETQYF. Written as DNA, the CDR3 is TGTGCCAGCAGCGTACCCAGGGGGGAGACCCAGTACTTC. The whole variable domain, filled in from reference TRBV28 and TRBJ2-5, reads DVKVTQSSRYLVKRTGEKVFLECVQDMDHENMFWYRQDPGLGLRLIYFSYDVKMKEKGDIPEGYSVSREKKERFSLILESASTNQTSMYLCASSVPRGETQYFGPGTRLLVL.